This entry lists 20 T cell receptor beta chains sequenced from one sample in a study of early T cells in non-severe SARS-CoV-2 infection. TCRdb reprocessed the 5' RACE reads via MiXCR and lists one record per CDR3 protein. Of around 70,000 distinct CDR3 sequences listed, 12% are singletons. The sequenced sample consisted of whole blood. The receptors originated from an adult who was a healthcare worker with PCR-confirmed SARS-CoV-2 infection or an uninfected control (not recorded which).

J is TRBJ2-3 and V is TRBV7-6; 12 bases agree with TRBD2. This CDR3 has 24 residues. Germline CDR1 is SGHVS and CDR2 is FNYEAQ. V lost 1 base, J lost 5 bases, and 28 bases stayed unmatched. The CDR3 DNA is TGTGCCAGCAGCTTAGTCCCCGAGGGAGAATTGACTAGCGGGGGCCCCAGGGAGGTAGATACGCAGTATTTT. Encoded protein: CASSLVPEGELTSGGPREVDTQYF.

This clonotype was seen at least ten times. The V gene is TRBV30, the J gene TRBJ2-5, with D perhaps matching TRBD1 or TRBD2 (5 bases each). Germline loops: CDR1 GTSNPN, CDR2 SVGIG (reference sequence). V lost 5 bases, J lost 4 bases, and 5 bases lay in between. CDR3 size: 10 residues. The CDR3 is CAWGGETQYF. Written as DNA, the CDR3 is TGTGCCTGGGGGGGAGAGACCCAGTACTTC.

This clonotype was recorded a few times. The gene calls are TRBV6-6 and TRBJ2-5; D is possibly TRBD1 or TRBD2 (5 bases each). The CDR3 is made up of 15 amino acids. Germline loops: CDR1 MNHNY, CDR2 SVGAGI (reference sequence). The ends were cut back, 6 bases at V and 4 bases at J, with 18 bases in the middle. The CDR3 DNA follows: TGTGCCAGCAGCGGGGCGACCGGGGCCTCAGAGACCCAGTACTTC. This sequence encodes CASSGATGASETQYF.

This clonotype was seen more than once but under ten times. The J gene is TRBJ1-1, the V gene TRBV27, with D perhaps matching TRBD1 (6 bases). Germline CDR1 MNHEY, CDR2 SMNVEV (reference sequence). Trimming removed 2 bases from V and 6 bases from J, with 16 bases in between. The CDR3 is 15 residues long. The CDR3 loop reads CASSLGRGRISEAFF. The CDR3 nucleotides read TGTGCCAGCAGTTTAGGCAGGGGCAGAATTTCTGAAGCTTTCTTT.

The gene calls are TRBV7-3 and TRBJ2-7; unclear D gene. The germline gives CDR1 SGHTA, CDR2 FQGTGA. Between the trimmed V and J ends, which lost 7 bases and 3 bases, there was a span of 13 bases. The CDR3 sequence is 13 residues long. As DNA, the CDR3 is TGTGCCAGCACCCTCAGCGACCACTACGAGCAGTACTTC. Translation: CASTLSDHYEQYF.

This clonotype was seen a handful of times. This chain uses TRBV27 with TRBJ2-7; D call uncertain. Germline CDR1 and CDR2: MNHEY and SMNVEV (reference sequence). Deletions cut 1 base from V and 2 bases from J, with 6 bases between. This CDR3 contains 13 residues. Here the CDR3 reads CASSLLGTYEQYF. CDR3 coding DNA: TGTGCCAGCAGTTTATTAGGGACCTACGAGCAGTACTTC.

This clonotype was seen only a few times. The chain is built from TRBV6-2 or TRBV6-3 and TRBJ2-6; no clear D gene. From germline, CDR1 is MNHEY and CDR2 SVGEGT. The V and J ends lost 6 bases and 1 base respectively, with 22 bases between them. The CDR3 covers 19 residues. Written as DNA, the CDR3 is TGTGCCAGCAGCCCAGGCAAGGTCCACCTAAATTCTGGGGCCAACGTCCTGACTTTC. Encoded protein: CASSPGKVHLNSGANVLTF.

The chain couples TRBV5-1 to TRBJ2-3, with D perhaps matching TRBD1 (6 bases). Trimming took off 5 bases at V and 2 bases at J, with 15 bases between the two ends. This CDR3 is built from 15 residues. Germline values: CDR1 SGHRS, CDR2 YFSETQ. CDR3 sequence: CASSFLQGLTDTQYF. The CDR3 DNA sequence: TGCGCCAGCAGTTTTCTACAGGGTCTCACAGATACGCAGTATTTT.

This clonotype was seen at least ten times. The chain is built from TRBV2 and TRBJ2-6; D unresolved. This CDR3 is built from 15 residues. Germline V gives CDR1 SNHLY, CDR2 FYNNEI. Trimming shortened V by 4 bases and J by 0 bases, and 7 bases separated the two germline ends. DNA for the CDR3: TGTGCCAGCAGTGTCCAACGCTCTGGGGCCAACGTCCTGACTTTC. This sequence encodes CASSVQRSGANVLTF.

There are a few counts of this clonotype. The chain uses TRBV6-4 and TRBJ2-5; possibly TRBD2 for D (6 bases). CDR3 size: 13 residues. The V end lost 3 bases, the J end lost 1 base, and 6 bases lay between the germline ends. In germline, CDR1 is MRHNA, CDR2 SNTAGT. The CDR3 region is CASSEGGQETQYF. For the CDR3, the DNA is TGTGCCAGCAGTGAGGGGGGCCAAGAGACCCAGTACTTC.

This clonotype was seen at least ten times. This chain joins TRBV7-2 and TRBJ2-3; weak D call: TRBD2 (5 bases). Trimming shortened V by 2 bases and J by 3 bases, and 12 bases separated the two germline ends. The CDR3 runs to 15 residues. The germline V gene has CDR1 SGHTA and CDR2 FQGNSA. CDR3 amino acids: CASSLRFGRTDTQYF. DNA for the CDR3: TGTGCCAGCAGCTTACGGTTTGGGAGAACAGATACGCAGTATTTT.

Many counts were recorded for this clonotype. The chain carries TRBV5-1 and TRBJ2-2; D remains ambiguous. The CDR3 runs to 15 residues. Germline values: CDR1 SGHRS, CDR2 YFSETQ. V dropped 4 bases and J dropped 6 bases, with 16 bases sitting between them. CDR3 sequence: CASSLRAPRAGELFF. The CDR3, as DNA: TGCGCCAGCAGCCTCCGGGCCCCTCGAGCCGGGGAGCTGTTTTTT.

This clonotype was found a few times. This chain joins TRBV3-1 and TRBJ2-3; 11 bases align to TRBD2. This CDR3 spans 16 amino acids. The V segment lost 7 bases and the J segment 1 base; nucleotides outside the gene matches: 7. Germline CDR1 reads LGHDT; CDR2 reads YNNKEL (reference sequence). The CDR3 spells CASNSGTSGGTDTQYF. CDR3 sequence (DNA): TGTGCCAGCAACTCCGGGACTAGCGGAGGCACAGATACGCAGTATTTT.

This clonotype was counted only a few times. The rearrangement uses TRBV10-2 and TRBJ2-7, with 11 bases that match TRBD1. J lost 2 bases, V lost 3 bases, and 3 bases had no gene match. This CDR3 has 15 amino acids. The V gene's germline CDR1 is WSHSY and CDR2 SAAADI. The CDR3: CASSEAGQGAYEQYF. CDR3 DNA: TGCGCCAGCAGTGAAGCGGGACAGGGGGCCTACGAGCAGTACTTC.

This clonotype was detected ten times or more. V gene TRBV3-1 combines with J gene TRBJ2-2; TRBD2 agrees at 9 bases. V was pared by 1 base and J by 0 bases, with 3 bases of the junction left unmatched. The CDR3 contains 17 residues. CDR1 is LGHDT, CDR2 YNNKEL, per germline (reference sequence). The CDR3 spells CASSQVSGRSNTGELFF. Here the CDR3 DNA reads TGTGCCAGCAGCCAAGTTAGCGGGAGATCGAACACCGGGGAGCTGTTTTTT. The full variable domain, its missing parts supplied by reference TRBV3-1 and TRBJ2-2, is DTAVSQTPKYLVTQMGNDKSIKCEQNLGHDTMYWYKQDSKKFLKIMFSYNNKELIINETVPNRFSPKSPDKAHLNLHINSLELGDSAVYFCASSQVSGRSNTGELFFGEGSRLTVL.

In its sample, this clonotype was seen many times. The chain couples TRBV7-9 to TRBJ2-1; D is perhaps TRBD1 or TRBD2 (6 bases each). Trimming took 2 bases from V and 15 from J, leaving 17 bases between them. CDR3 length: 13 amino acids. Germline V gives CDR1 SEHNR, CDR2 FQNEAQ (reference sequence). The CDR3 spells CASSLSAPGATFF. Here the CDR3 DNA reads TGTGCCAGCAGCTTATCGGCTCCGGGGGCCACGTTCTTC.

The CDR3 spells CASSLRDRGWNTEAFF. Written as DNA, the CDR3 is TGCGCCAGCAGCCTCCGGGACAGGGGATGGAACACTGAAGCTTTCTTT. The genes are TRBV4-1 and TRBJ1-1, with 10 bases identical to TRBD1. With 4 bases clipped from V and 1 base from J, the junction kept 6 bases outside the gene matches. CDR1 is MGHRA, CDR2 YSYEKL, per germline. CDR3 size: 16 residues.

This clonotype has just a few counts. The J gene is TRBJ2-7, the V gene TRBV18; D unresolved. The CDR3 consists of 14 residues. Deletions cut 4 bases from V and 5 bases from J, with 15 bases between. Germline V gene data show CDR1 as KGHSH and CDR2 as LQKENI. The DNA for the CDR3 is TGTGCCAGCTCACTGCAGACGTCTGGGGACGAGCAGTACTTC. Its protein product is CASSLQTSGDEQYF. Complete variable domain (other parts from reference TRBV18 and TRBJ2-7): NAGVMQNPRHLVRRRGQEARLRCSPMKGHSHVYWYRQLPEEGLKFMVYLQKENIIDESGMPKERFSAEFPKEGPSILRIQQVVRGDSAAYFCASSLQTSGDEQYFGPGTRLTVT.

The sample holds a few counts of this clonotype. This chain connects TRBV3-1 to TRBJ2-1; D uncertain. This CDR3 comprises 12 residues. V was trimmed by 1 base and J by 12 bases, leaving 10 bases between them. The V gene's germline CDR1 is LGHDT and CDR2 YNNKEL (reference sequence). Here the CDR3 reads CASSQGLLGQFF. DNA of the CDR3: TGTGCCAGCAGCCAAGGACTCCTGGGGCAGTTCTTC.

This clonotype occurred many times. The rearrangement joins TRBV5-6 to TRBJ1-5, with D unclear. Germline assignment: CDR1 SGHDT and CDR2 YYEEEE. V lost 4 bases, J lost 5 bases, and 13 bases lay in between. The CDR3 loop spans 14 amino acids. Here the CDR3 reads CASSPGWFDQPQHF. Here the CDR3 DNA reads TGTGCCAGCAGCCCTGGGTGGTTCGATCAGCCCCAGCATTTT.